Below, one T cell receptor beta chain is given with its context. The protocol was immunoSEQ multiplex PCR, while the TCRdb copy is restricted to in-frame clones and leaves out a portion. The sample lists about 960,000 clones; approximately 80% were seen once. The sample originates from a study of shared clonotypes between healthy human individuals. The V and J ends lost 1 base and 1 base respectively, with 12 bases between them. CDR1 is SGHRS, CDR2 YFSETQ, per germline. The CDR3 has 16 residues. Input material: memory CD4+ T cells sorted from blood. Subset described: CD45RA-negative fraction. The clonotype originates from a man younger than 35 in good health. This chain uses TRBV5-1 with TRBJ1-3; maybe TRBD1 (5 bases). The CDR3 sequence is CASSLNGRGSGNTIYF. In DNA form, the CDR3 reads TGCGCCAGCAGCTTGAACGGACGGGGGTCTGGAAACACCATATATTTT.